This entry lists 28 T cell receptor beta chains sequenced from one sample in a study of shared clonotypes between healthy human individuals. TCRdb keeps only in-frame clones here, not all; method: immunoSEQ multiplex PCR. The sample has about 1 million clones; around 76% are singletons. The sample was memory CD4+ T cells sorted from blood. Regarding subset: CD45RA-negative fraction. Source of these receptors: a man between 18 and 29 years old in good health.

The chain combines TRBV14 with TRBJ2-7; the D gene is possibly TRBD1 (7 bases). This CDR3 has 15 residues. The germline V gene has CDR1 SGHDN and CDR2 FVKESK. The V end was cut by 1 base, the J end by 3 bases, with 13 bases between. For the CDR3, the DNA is TGTGCCAGCAGCCAAGGGACAGGAGGGGTCTACGAGCAGTACTTC. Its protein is CASSQGTGGVYEQYF.

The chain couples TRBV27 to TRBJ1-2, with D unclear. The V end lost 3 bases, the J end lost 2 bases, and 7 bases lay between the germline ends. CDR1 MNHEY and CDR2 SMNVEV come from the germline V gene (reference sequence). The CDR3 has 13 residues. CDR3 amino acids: CASSFAINYGYTF. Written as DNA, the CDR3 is TGTGCCAGCAGTTTCGCGATAAACTATGGCTACACCTTC.

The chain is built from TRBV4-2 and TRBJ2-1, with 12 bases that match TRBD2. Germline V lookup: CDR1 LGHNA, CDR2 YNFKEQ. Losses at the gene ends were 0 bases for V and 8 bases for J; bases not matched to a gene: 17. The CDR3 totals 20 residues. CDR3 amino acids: CASSQELARRLAGGRDEQFF. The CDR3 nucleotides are TGTGCCAGCAGCCAAGAATTGGCGCGCCGCCTAGCGGGGGGGCGGGATGAGCAGTTCTTC.

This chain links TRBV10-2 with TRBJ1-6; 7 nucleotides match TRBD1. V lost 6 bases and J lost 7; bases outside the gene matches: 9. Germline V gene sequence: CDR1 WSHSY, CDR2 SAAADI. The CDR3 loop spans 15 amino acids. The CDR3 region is CASSTQGDKNSPLHF. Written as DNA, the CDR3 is TGCGCCAGCAGCACCCAGGGGGATAAGAATTCACCCCTCCACTTT.

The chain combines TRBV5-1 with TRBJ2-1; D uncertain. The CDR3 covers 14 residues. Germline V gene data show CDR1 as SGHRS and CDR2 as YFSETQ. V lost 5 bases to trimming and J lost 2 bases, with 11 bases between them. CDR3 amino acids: CASSPGPAYNEQFF. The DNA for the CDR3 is TGCGCCAGCAGTCCGGGTCCGGCCTACAATGAGCAGTTCTTC.

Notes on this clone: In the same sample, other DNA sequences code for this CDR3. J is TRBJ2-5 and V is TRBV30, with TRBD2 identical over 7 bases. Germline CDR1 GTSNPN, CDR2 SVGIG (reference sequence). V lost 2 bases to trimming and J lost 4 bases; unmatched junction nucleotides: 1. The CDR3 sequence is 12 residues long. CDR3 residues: CAWSPSGETQYF. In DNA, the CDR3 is TGTGCCTGGAGTCCTAGCGGAGAGACCCAGTACTTC.

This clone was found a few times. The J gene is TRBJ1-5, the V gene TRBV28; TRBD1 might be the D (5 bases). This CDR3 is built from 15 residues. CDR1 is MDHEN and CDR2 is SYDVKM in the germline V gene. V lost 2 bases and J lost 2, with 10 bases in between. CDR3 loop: CASSLQGRGNQPQHF. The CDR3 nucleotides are TGTGCCAGCAGTTTACAGGGTCGGGGCAATCAGCCCCAGCATTTT. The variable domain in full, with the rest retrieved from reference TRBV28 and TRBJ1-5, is DVKVTQSSRYLVKRTGEKVFLECVQDMDHENMFWYRQDPGLGLRLIYFSYDVKMKEKGDIPEGYSVSREKKERFSLILESASTNQTSMYLCASSLQGRGNQPQHFGDGTRLSIL.

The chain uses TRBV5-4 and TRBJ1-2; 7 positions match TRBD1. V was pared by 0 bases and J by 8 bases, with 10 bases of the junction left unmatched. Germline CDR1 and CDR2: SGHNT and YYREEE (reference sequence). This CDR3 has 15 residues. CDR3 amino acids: CASSLAVEGAGGYTF. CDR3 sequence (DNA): TGTGCCAGCAGCTTGGCAGTCGAGGGGGCAGGGGGCTACACCTTC.

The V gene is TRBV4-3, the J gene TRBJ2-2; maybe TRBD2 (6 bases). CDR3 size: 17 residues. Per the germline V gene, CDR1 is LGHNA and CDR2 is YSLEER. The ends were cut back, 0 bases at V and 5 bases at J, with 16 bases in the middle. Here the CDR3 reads CASSQEGGGMVTGELFF. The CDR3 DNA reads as TGCGCCAGCAGCCAAGAAGGTGGCGGGATGGTAACCGGGGAGCTGTTTTTT.

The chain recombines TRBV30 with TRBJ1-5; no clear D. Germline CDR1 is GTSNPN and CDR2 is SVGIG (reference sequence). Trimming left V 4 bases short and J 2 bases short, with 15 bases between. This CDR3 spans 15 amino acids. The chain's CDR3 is CAWTRARQGNQPQHF. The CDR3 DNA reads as TGTGCCTGGACTCGGGCCCGGCAAGGCAATCAGCCCCAGCATTTT.

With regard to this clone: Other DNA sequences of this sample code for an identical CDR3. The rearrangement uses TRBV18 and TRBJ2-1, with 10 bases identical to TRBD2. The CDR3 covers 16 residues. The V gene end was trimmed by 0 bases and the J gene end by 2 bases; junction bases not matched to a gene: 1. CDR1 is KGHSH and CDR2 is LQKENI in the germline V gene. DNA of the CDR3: TGTGCCAGCTCACCACCTCTAGCGGGAGCCTACAATGAGCAGTTCTTC. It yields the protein CASSPPLAGAYNEQFF.

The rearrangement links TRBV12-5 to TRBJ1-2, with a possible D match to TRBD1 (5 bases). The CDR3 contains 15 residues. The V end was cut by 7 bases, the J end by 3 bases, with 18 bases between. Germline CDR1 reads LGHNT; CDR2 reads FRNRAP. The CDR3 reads CASVPVGTGDYGYTF. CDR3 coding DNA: TGTGCTAGTGTTCCGGTCGGGACGGGGGACTATGGCTACACCTTC.

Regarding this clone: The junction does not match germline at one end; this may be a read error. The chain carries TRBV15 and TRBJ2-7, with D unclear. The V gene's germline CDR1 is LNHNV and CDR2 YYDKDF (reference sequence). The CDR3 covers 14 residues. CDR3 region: CATSREGVGYGQYF. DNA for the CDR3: TGTGCCACCAGCAGAGAAGGCGTCGGATACGGGCAGTACTTC.

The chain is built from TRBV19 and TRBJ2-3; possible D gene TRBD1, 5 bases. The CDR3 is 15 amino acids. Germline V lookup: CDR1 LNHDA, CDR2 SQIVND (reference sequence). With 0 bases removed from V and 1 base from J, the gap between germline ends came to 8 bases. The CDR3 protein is CASSIEGAGTDTQYF. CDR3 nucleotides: TGTGCCAGTAGTATAGAAGGGGCTGGCACAGATACGCAGTATTTT.

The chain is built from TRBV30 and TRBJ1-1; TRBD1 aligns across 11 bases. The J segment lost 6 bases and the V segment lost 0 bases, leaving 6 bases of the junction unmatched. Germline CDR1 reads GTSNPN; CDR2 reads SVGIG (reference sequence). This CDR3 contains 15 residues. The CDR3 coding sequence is TGTGCCTGGAGTGTACTCGGGGGACAGGGGGCTGAAGCTTTCTTT. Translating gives CAWSVLGGQGAEAFF.

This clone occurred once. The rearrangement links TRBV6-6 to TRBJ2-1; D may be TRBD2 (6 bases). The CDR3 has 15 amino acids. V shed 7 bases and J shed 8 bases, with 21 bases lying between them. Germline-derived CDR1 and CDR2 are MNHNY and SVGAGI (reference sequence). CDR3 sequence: CASTSSRERFHEQFF. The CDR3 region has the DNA TGTGCCAGCACGAGTTCACGGGAGCGGTTCCATGAGCAGTTCTTC.

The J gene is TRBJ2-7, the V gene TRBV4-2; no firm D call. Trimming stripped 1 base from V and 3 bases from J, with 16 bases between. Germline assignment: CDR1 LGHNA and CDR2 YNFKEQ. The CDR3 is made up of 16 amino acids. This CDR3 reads CASSQALLPPNYEQYF. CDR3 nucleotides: TGTGCCAGCAGCCAAGCTCTTTTACCACCGAACTACGAGCAGTACTTC.

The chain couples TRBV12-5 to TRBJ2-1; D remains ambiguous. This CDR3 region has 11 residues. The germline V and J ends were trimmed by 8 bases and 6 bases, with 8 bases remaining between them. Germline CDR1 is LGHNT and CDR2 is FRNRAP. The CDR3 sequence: CASSTGNEQFF. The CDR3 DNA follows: TGTGCTAGTTCTACGGGCAATGAGCAGTTCTTC.

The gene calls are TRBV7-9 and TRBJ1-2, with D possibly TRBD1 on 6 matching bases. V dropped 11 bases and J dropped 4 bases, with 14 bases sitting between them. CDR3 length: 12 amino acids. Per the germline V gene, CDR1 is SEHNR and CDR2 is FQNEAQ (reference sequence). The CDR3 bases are TGTGCCTCCGGGCAGGGGATCTATGGCTACACCTTC. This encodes CASGQGIYGYTF.

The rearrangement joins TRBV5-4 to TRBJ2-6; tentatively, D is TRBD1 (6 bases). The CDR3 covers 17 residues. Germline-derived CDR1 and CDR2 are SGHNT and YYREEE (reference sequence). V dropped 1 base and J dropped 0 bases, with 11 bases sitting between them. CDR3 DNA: TGTGCCAGCAGCTTGACAGGGCTACTCTCTGGGGCCAACGTCCTGACTTTC. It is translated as CASSLTGLLSGANVLTF.

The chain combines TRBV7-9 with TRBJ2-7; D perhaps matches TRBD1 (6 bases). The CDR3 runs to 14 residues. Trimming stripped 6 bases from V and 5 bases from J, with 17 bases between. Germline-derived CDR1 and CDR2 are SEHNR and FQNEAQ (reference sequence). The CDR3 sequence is CASSSDNRDDEQYF. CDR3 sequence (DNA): TGTGCCAGCAGTTCGGATAACAGGGACGACGAGCAGTACTTC.

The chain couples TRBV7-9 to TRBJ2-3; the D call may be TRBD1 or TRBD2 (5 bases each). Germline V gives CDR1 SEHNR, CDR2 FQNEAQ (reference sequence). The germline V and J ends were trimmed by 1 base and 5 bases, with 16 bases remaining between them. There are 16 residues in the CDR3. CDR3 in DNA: TGTGCCAGCAGCTTAGTGGACTGGGGGTCGGAAGATACGCAGTATTTT. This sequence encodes CASSLVDWGSEDTQYF.

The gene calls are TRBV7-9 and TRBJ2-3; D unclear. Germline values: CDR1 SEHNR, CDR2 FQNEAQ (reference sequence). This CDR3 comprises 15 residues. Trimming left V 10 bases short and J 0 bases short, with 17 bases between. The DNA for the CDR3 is TGTGCCACCCGGCCTATTTCTACTAGCACAGATACGCAGTATTTT. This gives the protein CATRPISTSTDTQYF.

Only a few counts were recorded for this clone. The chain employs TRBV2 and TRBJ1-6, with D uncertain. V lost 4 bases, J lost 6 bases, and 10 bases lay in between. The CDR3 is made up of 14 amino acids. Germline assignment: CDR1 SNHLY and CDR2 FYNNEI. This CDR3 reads CASSVEQPNSPLHF. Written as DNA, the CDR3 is TGTGCCAGCAGTGTCGAACAGCCTAATTCACCCCTCCACTTT.

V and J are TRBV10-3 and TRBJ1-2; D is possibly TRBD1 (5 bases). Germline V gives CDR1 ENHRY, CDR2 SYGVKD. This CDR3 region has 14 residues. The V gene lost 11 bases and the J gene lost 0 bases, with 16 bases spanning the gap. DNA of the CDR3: TGTGCCTCCCAAGGCAGGGAAGCTAACTATGGCTACACCTTC. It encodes CASQGREANYGYTF.

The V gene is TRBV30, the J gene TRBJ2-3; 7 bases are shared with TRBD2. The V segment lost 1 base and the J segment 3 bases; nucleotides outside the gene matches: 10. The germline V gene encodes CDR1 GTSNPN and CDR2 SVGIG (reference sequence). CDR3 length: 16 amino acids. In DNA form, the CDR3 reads TGTGCCTGGAGTGAAGGCCGGGACTACATGACAGATACGCAGTATTTT. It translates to CAWSEGRDYMTDTQYF.

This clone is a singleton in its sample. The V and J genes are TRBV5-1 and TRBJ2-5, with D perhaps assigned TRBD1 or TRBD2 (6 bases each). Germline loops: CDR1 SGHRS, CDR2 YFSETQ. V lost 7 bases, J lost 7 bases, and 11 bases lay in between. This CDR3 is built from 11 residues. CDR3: CASEQGGTQYF. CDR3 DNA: TGCGCCAGCGAACAGGGAGGGACCCAGTACTTC.

The DNA for the CDR3 is TGCGCCAGCAGCCCCCGGGACTACGAGCAGTACTTC. Amino acids: CASSPRDYEQYF. The rearrangement joins TRBV4-1 to TRBJ2-7; possibly TRBD2 for D (5 bases). This CDR3 has 12 amino acids. Germline lookup yields CDR1 MGHRA and CDR2 YSYEKL. Trimming removed 4 bases at V and 3 bases at J, with 7 bases between.